Detailed here is one T cell receptor (beta chain). Its antigen is unidentified. The donors, all healthy, were Caucasians living in Russia, aged roughly 6 to 100. Trimming pared 4 bases from V and 8 bases from J, leaving 10 bases between. The CDR3 consists of 13 residues. In germline, CDR1 is SGHRS, CDR2 YFSETQ. The data belong to a study of blood T cells in healthy people across ages. Whole-study results and caveats: Significant beta diversity loss was already apparent by age 40, declining roughly linearly.

The authors ran a second PCR of about 6 to 12 cycles using a sample-barcoded 5' primer and a J-beta primer mix. TCRdb passed the 5' RACE reads through MiXCR, listing each CDR3 protein once. The sample includes approximately 1,700,000 distinct CDR3 sequences, about two fifths of them seen just once. Sequencing was performed on blood. This rearrangement joins TRBV5-1 to TRBJ1-6; D is unclear. The TCR originated in a human donor in good health. DNA of the CDR3: TGCGCCAGCAGCCTGACTCCTCATTCACCCCTCCACTTT. Protein: CASSLTPHSPLHF.